These 16 T cell receptor beta chains were sequenced from one sample in a study of T cell responses to AZD1222 COVID-19 vaccine. TCRdb's copy holds only in-frame clones and misses some; the assay was immunoSEQ multiplex PCR. The profile shows 150,000 to 200,000 clones, approximately 90% of them singletons. The sample in question was peripheral blood, obtained 28 days after the second AZD1222 dose. These receptors all stem from an adult who received the AZD1222 COVID-19 vaccine.

A single count supports this clone. V gene TRBV19 combines with J gene TRBJ1-2; D not certain. Germline V lookup: CDR1 LNHDA, CDR2 SQIVND (reference sequence). Trimming stripped 5 bases from V and 5 bases from J, with 9 bases between. The CDR3 is 12 residues long. In DNA form, the CDR3 reads TGTGCCAGTAGTTTCGGGGAGTATGGCTACACCTTC. The encoded protein is CASSFGEYGYTF.

J is TRBJ2-3 and V is TRBV11-2; 12 positions agree with TRBD2. Germline V gene data show CDR1 as SGHAT and CDR2 as FQNNGV. There are 17 residues in the CDR3. The junction had 6 bases not matched to a gene; V was cut back by 1 base and J by 4 bases. The CDR3 bases are TGTGCCAGCAGCTTAGCCCGGCTAGCGGGGGGGGCAGATACGCAGTATTTT. Its translation is CASSLARLAGGADTQYF.

This clone has only one observation. This rearrangement joins TRBV9 to TRBJ2-3, with D perhaps matching TRBD2 (5 bases). V was shortened by 2 bases and J by 1 base, with 8 bases between the two germline ends. Germline CDR1 is SGDLS and CDR2 is YYNGEE. CDR3 length: 14 residues. The CDR3 DNA is TGTGCCAGCAGCGTTAGGCGGGGCACAGATACGCAGTATTTT. It is translated as CASSVRRGTDTQYF. The variable domain in full, completed from reference TRBV9 and TRBJ2-3, reads DSGVTQTPKHLITATGQRVTLRCSPRSGDLSVYWYQQSLDQGLQFLIQYYNGEERAKGNILERFSAQQFPDLHSELNLSSLELGDSALYFCASSVRRGTDTQYFGPGTRLTVL.

The chain is built from TRBV25-1 and TRBJ2-7, with 11 bases that match TRBD2. The V gene end was trimmed by 5 bases and the J gene end by 3 bases; junction bases not matched to a gene: 6. This CDR3 region has 15 residues. Germline CDR1 and CDR2: MGHDK and SYGVNS. CDR3 sequence: CASSTLAGGLYEQYF. In DNA form, the CDR3 reads TGTGCCAGCAGTACCCTAGCGGGGGGACTCTACGAGCAGTACTTC.

The chain carries TRBV27 and TRBJ1-6; D gene ambiguous. V lost 4 bases and J 0 bases, leaving 7 bases between the germline ends. Germline CDR1 reads MNHEY; CDR2 reads SMNVEV (reference sequence). The CDR3 has 15 amino acids. CDR3 sequence reads: CASSSPLSYNSPLHF. The CDR3, as DNA: TGTGCCAGCAGTTCTCCCCTCTCCTATAATTCACCCCTCCACTTT.

The chain uses TRBV18 and TRBJ1-4, with D uncertain. The V gene's germline CDR1 is KGHSH and CDR2 LQKENI. The CDR3 is 15 residues long. V was trimmed by 6 bases and J by 5 bases, leaving 16 bases between them. The CDR3, as DNA: TGTGCCAGCTCCATAGAGGGCCCCCGGAATGAAAAACTGTTTTTT. Amino acids: CASSIEGPRNEKLFF.

The chain recombines TRBV19 with TRBJ1-4, with 9 bases matching TRBD1. Germline loops: CDR1 LNHDA, CDR2 SQIVND (reference sequence). This CDR3 contains 14 residues. The ends lost 6 bases at V and 5 bases at J; junction bases unmatched: 4. In nucleotides, the CDR3 is TGTGCCAGTAGCGCGACAGGGGGGAATGAAAAACTGTTTTTT. Encoded protein: CASSATGGNEKLFF. Supplemented by reference TRBV19 and TRBJ1-4, the full variable domain reads DGGITQSPKYLFRKEGQNVTLSCEQNLNHDAMYWYRQDPGQGLRLIYYSQIVNDFQKGDIAEGYSVSREKKESFPLTVTSAQKNPTAFYLCASSATGGNEKLFFGSGTQLSVL.

The rearrangement joins TRBV4-1 to TRBJ1-1; 7 positions match TRBD1. Germline CDR1 reads MGHRA; CDR2 reads YSYEKL. The CDR3 runs to 14 residues. V was pared by 5 bases and J by 5 bases, with 8 bases of the junction left unmatched. The CDR3 is CASSERQGGTEAFF. The CDR3 nucleotides are TGCGCCAGCAGCGAAAGACAGGGAGGAACTGAAGCTTTCTTT.

The chain joins TRBV15 to TRBJ1-5; tentative D call: TRBD1 (6 bases). CDR3 length: 14 residues. Trimming removed 2 bases at V and 6 bases at J, with 11 bases between. Germline V gene sequence: CDR1 LNHNV, CDR2 YYDKDF (reference sequence). DNA of the CDR3: TGTGCCACCAGCAGATCAGGGGTAGGTCAGCCCCAGCATTTT. Its translation is CATSRSGVGQPQHF.

The chain is built from TRBV9 and TRBJ1-1; D is uncertain. Germline CDR1 is SGDLS and CDR2 is YYNGEE. The CDR3 length is 13 residues. The V and J ends lost 0 bases and 0 bases respectively, with 3 bases between them. CDR3 protein: CASSVAMNTEAFF. CDR3 coding DNA: TGTGCCAGCAGCGTAGCAATGAACACTGAAGCTTTCTTT.

V and J are TRBV5-6 and TRBJ1-1; unclear D gene. Looked up from germline, CDR1 is SGHDT and CDR2 is YYEEEE. V gave up 5 bases and J gave up 0 bases, with 5 bases separating them. The length of the CDR3 is 12 residues. The DNA of the CDR3 is TGTGCCAGCAGAGGGATGAACACTGAAGCTTTCTTT. Residues: CASRGMNTEAFF.

The V and J genes are TRBV2 and TRBJ1-2; TRBD1 matches at 8 bases. After removal of 7 bases from V and 6 bases from J, the junction contained 10 bases not matched to a gene. The length of the CDR3 is 14 residues. The germline V gene has CDR1 SNHLY and CDR2 FYNNEI. The CDR3 nucleotides read TGTGCCAGCACCCCCGACAGGGGTGTCGATGGCTACACCTTC. This sequence encodes CASTPDRGVDGYTF.

This chain connects TRBV5-6 to TRBJ1-2; TRBD1 agrees at 12 bases. Unmatched junction bases numbered 14, after V lost 4 bases and J lost 4 bases. The CDR3 loop spans 18 amino acids. The germline gives CDR1 SGHDT, CDR2 YYEEEE. The CDR3: CASSPPLGDRGLGYGYTF. The CDR3, as DNA: TGTGCCAGCAGCCCCCCCCTCGGGGACAGGGGGCTCGGCTATGGCTACACCTTC.

This chain uses TRBV19 with TRBJ1-6; weak D call: TRBD1 (5 bases). The germline V gene encodes CDR1 LNHDA and CDR2 SQIVND (reference sequence). CDR3 size: 13 residues. Trimming left V 7 bases short and J 5 bases short, with 9 bases between. In DNA form, the CDR3 reads TGTGCCAGTAATGACAGAGATAATTCACCCCTCCACTTT. It translates to CASNDRDNSPLHF.

The chain has TRBV9 and TRBJ2-4, with 7 bases fitting TRBD1. V dropped 0 bases and J dropped 6; count of bases not matched to a gene: 6. Germline V gene data show CDR1 as SGDLS and CDR2 as YYNGEE. The CDR3 totals 15 residues. The CDR3 here is CASSVGGRDRNIQYF. For the CDR3, the DNA is TGTGCCAGCAGCGTAGGGGGACGGGACAGAAACATTCAGTACTTC.

This clone was observed a few times. The chain couples TRBV5-6 to TRBJ1-2; D unclear. Germline values: CDR1 SGHDT, CDR2 YYEEEE. The CDR3 has 12 residues. V was pared by 5 bases and J by 3 bases, with 8 bases between. Here the CDR3 DNA reads TGTGCCAGCAGTGAGCACTACTATGGCTACACCTTC. Its translation: CASSEHYYGYTF.